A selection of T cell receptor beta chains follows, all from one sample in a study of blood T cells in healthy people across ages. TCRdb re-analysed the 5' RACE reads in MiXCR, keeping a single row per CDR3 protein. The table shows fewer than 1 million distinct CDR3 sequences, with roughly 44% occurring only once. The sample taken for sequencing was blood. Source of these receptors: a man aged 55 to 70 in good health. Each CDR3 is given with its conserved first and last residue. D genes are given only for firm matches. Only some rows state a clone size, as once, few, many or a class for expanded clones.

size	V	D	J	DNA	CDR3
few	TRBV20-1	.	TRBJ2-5	TGCAGTGCTAGAGAGGTTGCGGGGCAAGAGACCCAGTACTTC	CSAREVAGQETQYF
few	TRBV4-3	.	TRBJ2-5	TGCGCCAGCAGCCAAGATTCAGGAAAGAAGCAGTACTTC	CASSQDSGKKQYF
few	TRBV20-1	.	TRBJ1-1	TGCAGTGCTTTGGACAGTTTGAACACTGAAGCTTTCTTT	CSALDSLNTEAFF
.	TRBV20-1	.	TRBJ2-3	TGCAGTGCTCAATCCGACGGGGCCTTTGCGAATACGCAGTATTTT	CSAQSDGAFANTQYF
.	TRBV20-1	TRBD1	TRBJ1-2	TGCAGTGCTAGATCCGGACAGGGGAACTATGGCTACACCTTC	CSARSGQGNYGYTF
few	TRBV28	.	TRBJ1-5	TGTGCCAGCAGTTTATGGGGGAGCGGATCCAATCAGCCCCAGCATTTT	CASSLWGSGSNQPQHF
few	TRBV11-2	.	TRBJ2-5	TGTGCCAGCAGCAGCAGGGGGGTACAAGAGACCCAGTACTTC	CASSSRGVQETQYF
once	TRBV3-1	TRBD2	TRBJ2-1	TGTGCCAGCAGCCAAGGACTAGCGGGGGTTTTTGAGCAGTTCTTC	CASSQGLAGVFEQFF
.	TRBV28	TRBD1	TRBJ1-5	TGTGCCAGCAGTGTACAGGGGACGGGTCAGCCCCAGCATTTT	CASSVQGTGQPQHF
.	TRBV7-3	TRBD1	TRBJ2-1	TGTGCCAGCAGCTTAGAACGAGTAGGGACAGGGGTACGCGAGCAGTTCTTC	CASSLERVGTGVREQFF
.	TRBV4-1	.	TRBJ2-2	TGCGCCAGCAGCCACCAAGACAGTCGGAGCACCGGGGAGCTGTTTTTT	CASSHQDSRSTGELFF
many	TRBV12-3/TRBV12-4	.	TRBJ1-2	TGTGCCAGCAGTGTGACAGACAACTATGGCTACACCTTC	CASSVTDNYGYTF
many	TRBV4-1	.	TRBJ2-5	TGCGCCAGCAGTCTCGCAGGGGCGGCGGAGACCCAGTACTTC	CASSLAGAAETQYF
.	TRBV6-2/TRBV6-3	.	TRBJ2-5	TGTGCCAGCAGTTACTCCGGAGCTCGAGAGCAGTACTTC	CASSYSGAREQYF
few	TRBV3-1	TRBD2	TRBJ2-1	TGCGCCAGCAGCCAAGCGGGGGCCTACAATGAGCAGTTCTTC	CASSQAGAYNEQFF
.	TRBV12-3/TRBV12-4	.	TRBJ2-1	TGTGCCAGCAGTTTAGGTTCTGGGCTCCCAAATGAGCAGTTCTTC	CASSLGSGLPNEQFF
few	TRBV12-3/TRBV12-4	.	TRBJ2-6	TGTGCCAGCAGTTTCCTGACTTCCCCCCCCGACTCTGGGGCCAACGTCCTGACTTTC	CASSFLTSPPDSGANVLTF
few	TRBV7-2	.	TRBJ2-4	TGTGCCAGCAGCCCAAACCCGGACCGCGGCAAAAACATTCAGTACTTC	CASSPNPDRGKNIQYF
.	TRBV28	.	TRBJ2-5	TGTGCCAGCAGTGCAGGCCCTCACCAGACCCAGTACTTC	CASSAGPHQTQYF
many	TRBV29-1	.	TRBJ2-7	TGCAGCGCCTTTACGGGGGCCTCCTACGAGCAGTACTTC	CSAFTGASYEQYF
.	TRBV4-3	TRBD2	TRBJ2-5	TGCGCCAGCAGCCTCCACGGGGGGGTCCAAGAGACCCAGTACTTC	CASSLHGGVQETQYF
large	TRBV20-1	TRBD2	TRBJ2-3	TGCAGTGCTCCTTTGGCGGGGGGCAAAATCACAGATACGCAGTATTTT	CSAPLAGGKITDTQYF
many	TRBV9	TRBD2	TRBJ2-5	TGTGCCAGCAGCGTAGGCGGGGGGGGGGTACAAGAGACCCAGTACTTC	CASSVGGGGVQETQYF
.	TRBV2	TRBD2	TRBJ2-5	TGTGCCAGCCAATCACAATTTAGCGGGGGGCAAACCCAAGAGACCCAGTACTTC	CASQSQFSGGQTQETQYF
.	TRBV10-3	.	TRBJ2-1	TGTGCCACAAAAAGGGGCCGGGACGGGGACAATGAGCAGTTCTTC	CATKRGRDGDNEQFF
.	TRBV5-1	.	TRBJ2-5	TGCGCCAGCAGTCCTACAAACAGTGAGACCCAGTACTTC	CASSPTNSETQYF
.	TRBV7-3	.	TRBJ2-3	TGTGCCAGCTGCTTATCCTCCAAGGTTGCAGATACGCAGTATTTT	CASCLSSKVADTQYF
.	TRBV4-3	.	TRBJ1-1	TGCGCCAGCAGCCAAGGCTGGACAAGAGCGAACACTGAAGCTTTCTTT	CASSQGWTRANTEAFF
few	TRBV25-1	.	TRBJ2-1	TGTGCCAGCAGTGACGCCCTGAAGGTCAGCAATGAGCAGTTCTTC	CASSDALKVSNEQFF
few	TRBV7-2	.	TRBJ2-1	TGTGCCAGCAGTCCAAGCGGACCCTACAATGAGCAGTTCTTC	CASSPSGPYNEQFF
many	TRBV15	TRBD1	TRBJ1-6	TGTGCCACCAGCAGACCCTGGACAGGGCTTTCACCCCTCCACTTT	CATSRPWTGLSPLHF
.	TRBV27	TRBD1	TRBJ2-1	TGTGCCAGCAGTTCTCGGACAGGTAGCAATGAGCAGTTCTTC	CASSSRTGSNEQFF
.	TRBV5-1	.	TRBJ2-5	TGTGCCAGCAGCTTAGATAGCTCGCAAGAGACCCAGTACTTC	CASSLDSSQETQYF
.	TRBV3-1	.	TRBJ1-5	TGTGCCAGCAGCCGGAGCGTAAATCAGCCCCAGCATTTT	CASSRSVNQPQHF
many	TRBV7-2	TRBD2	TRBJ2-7	TGTGCCAGCAGCCCTAGCGGGTCCAACTACGAGCAGTACTTC	CASSPSGSNYEQYF
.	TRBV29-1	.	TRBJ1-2	TGCAGCGTTGAAGGAGAGAGGGAAAACTATGGCTACACCTTC	CSVEGERENYGYTF